This T cell receptor (beta chain) was sequenced during a study of cytomegalovirus exposure and HLA in healthy donors. Germline CDR1 reads MDHEN; CDR2 reads SYDVKM. CDR3 size: 15 residues. The ends lost 4 bases at V and 7 bases at J; junction bases unmatched: 7. Only in-frame clones appear in the TCRdb table, and some are missing; sequencing was by immunoSEQ multiplex PCR. The sample has roughly 100,000 clones, approximately 90% seen once. This chain links TRBV28 with TRBJ2-1; 10 positions match TRBD1. Material for sequencing was PBMCs. This TCR came from a woman in her late teens or twenties in good health and CMV-seropositive. The CDR3 DNA is TGTGCCAGCAGTTGGGGACAGGGGCGAATAAATGAGCAGTTCTTC. It is translated as CASSWGQGRINEQFF.